The 5 T cell receptor beta chains below were found in one sample sequenced in a study of chemoradiotherapy in HPV16-positive cancers. The data were produced by immunoSEQ multiplex PCR, yet TCRdb's version contains in-frame clones alone and is incomplete. Here the sample spans 3,000 to 4,000 clones, about four fifths being singletons. The sequencing used tumor tissue, collected from a patient who underwent chemoradiotherapy. The receptors were gathered from a human donor with HPV-associated anogenital cancer.

V and J are TRBV11-2 and TRBJ1-2; 9 bases line up with TRBD1. CDR1 and CDR2 from the germline V gene are SGHAT and FQNNGV. V shed 0 bases and J 3 bases; nucleotides not matched to a gene: 2. CDR3 size: 15 residues. The CDR3 protein is CASSLDGDRDYGYTF. The CDR3 nucleotides read TGTGCCAGCAGCTTAGATGGGGACAGGGACTATGGCTACACCTTC.

This chain connects TRBV27 to TRBJ1-6; 8 bases line up with TRBD1. The V segment lost 6 bases and the J segment 9 bases; nucleotides outside the gene matches: 7. Germline lookup yields CDR1 MNHEY and CDR2 SMNVEV (reference sequence). The CDR3 has 14 amino acids. The CDR3 coding sequence is TGTGCCAGCAGCCCCGGACAGGGATTTTCACCCCTCCACTTT. It translates to CASSPGQGFSPLHF.

This chain uses TRBV9 with TRBJ2-3; possible D gene TRBD2, 6 bases. Germline V CDR1 and CDR2: SGDLS, YYNGEE. The ends were cut back, 4 bases at V and 7 bases at J, with 22 bases in the middle. CDR3 length: 16 amino acids. DNA for the CDR3: TGTGCCAGCAGCCTAAAAGGAGGGATACTGGAGAATACGCAGTATTTT. This codes for CASSLKGGILENTQYF.

V is TRBV4-2 and J is TRBJ2-7; D is perhaps TRBD2 (6 bases). CDR1 is LGHNA and CDR2 is YNFKEQ in the germline V gene. This CDR3 comprises 16 residues. V shed 1 base and J shed 1 base, with 14 bases lying between them. In DNA form, the CDR3 reads TGTGCCAGCAGCCAAGGGCCGGAACTAGCTTCCTACGAGCAGTACTTC. Protein: CASSQGPELASYEQYF.

This sequence joins TRBV19 and TRBJ2-6; the D gene is possibly TRBD2 (6 bases). The CDR3 is made up of 16 amino acids. V was clipped by 8 bases and J by 0 bases, with 14 bases between them. In germline, CDR1 is LNHDA, CDR2 SQIVND (reference sequence). The CDR3 protein is CASLPGRISGANVLTF. The CDR3 nucleotides are TGTGCCAGTCTCCCTGGGAGGATCTCTGGGGCCAACGTCCTGACTTTC.